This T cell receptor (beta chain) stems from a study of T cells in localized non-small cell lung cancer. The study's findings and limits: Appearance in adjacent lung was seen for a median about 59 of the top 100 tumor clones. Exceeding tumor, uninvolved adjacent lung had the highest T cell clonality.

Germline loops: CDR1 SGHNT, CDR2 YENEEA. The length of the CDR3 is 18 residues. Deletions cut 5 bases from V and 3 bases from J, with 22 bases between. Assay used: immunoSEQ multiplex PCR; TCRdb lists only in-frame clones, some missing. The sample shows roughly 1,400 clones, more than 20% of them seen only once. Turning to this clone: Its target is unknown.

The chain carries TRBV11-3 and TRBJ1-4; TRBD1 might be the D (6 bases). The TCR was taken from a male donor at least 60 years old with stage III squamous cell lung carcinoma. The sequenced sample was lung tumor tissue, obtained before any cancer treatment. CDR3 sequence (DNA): TGTGCCAGCAGCCATTCTGAGAAAGCGGGACAAGCTAATGAAAAACTGTTTTTT. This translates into CASSHSEKAGQANEKLFF.